Below are 10 T cell receptor beta chains sequenced from a single sample in a study of blood T cell repertoires in COVID-19. Sequenced by immunoSEQ multiplex PCR; TCRdb stores in-frame clones only, minus some. Found here are approximately 88,000 clones, over 80% of them singletons; the top ten hold about 3.9%. The sequencing sample was made of peripheral blood. The source of these receptors is a woman between 45 and 65 years old in a cohort sampled during active COVID-19.

The chain links TRBV4-1 to TRBJ1-2; D unclear. The CDR3 sequence is 17 residues long. V was shortened by 0 bases and J by 2 bases, with 16 bases between the two germline ends. Germline V CDR1 and CDR2: MGHRA, YSYEKL. This CDR3 reads CASSQENRPTPNYGYTF. DNA for the CDR3: TGCGCCAGCAGCCAAGAGAACCGTCCGACACCCAACTATGGCTACACCTTC.

The chain uses TRBV5-1 and TRBJ2-1, with 12 bases fitting TRBD2. The CDR3 covers 18 residues. The germline V gene has CDR1 SGHRS and CDR2 YFSETQ. The trim removed 0 bases at V and 8 bases at J, leaving 12 bases unmatched. The CDR3, as DNA: TGCGCCAGCAGCTTGGATTCTGTACGGACTAGCGGGGTCTATGAGCAGTTCTTC. This codes for CASSLDSVRTSGVYEQFF.

The rearrangement uses TRBV20-1 and TRBJ2-3, with TRBD2 matching 10 bases. This CDR3 region has 18 residues. The V segment lost 3 bases and the J segment 1 base; nucleotides outside the gene matches: 13. From germline, CDR1 is DFQATT and CDR2 SNEGSKA (reference sequence). As DNA, the CDR3 is TGCAGTGCTAGTATGCTAGCGGGAGTCAGCAGGGGCACAGATACGCAGTATTTT. Protein sequence: CSASMLAGVSRGTDTQYF.

The gene calls are TRBV12-3 or TRBV12-4 and TRBJ1-1; D gene ambiguous. This CDR3 contains 13 residues. V lost 2 bases and J 1 base, leaving 5 bases between the germline ends. CDR3 region: CASSLLWNTEAFF. CDR3 DNA sequence: TGTGCCAGCAGTTTACTTTGGAACACTGAAGCTTTCTTT.

Turning to this clone: The junction departs from germline at one end; a sequencing error may be responsible. The chain uses TRBV19 and TRBJ1-2; D perhaps matches TRBD1 (5 bases). Germline V gene lookup returns CDR1 LNHDA and CDR2 SQIVND (reference sequence). The length of the CDR3 is 15 residues. The CDR3 sequence: CASSTQVTANYGYIF. CDR3 DNA: TGTGCCAGTAGTACCCAGGTGACAGCTAACTATGGCTACATCTTC.

The chain recombines TRBV19 with TRBJ1-5, with 8 bases fitting TRBD1. Unmatched junction bases numbered 8, after V lost 6 bases and J lost 7 bases. The CDR3 loop spans 14 amino acids. Per the germline V gene, CDR1 is LNHDA and CDR2 is SQIVND (reference sequence). The CDR3 loop is CASRVDRGSQPQHF. CDR3 coding DNA: TGTGCCAGTAGGGTCGACAGGGGAAGCCAGCCCCAGCATTTT.

This chain joins TRBV27 and TRBJ1-1; D is unclear. CDR3 length: 15 residues. V was pared by 2 bases and J by 5 bases, with 15 bases between. Germline V gives CDR1 MNHEY, CDR2 SMNVEV (reference sequence). The CDR3 spells CASSLIAGVGTEAFF. The DNA for the CDR3 is TGTGCCAGCAGTTTAATAGCCGGGGTGGGTACTGAAGCTTTCTTT.

This sequence joins TRBV4-1 and TRBJ1-1; no clear D gene. The CDR3 extends over 16 amino acids. CDR1 and CDR2 from the germline V gene are MGHRA and YSYEKL. The V end was cut by 0 bases, the J end by 0 bases, with 11 bases between. The CDR3 region has the DNA TGCGCCAGCAGCCAAGAGGCAACCGTCATGAACACTGAAGCTTTCTTT. It specifies CASSQEATVMNTEAFF.

V is TRBV5-4 and J is TRBJ2-7; 7 bases map to TRBD1. The germline V gene encodes CDR1 SGHNT and CDR2 YYREEE (reference sequence). The trim removed 5 bases at V and 6 bases at J, leaving 5 bases unmatched. This CDR3 has 12 residues. The CDR3 DNA sequence: TGTGCCAGCAGACACCGGGACAGCGAGCAGTACTTC. Translation gives CASRHRDSEQYF.

V and J are TRBV5-6 and TRBJ2-2; the match to TRBD2 covers 10 bases. The CDR3 sequence is 16 residues long. Trimming at V came to 4 bases and at J to 5 bases, leaving 8 bases not matched to a gene. Germline CDR1 SGHDT, CDR2 YYEEEE. CDR3 in amino acids: CASSPDLAGVTGELFF. CDR3 nucleotides: TGTGCCAGCAGCCCTGATCTAGCGGGAGTTACCGGGGAGCTGTTTTTT.